The 14 T cell receptor beta chains in this list originate from one sample, sequenced in a study of T cell responses to AZD1222 COVID-19 vaccine. Sequenced by immunoSEQ multiplex PCR; TCRdb stores in-frame clones only, minus some. The data contain roughly 100,000 clones, around 86% of them singletons. Sequenced here: peripheral blood, sampled 28 days after the second dose of the MenACWY control vaccine. Every receptor here comes from an adult who received the MenACWY meningococcal vaccine as a control.

For this clone: Distinct nucleotide sequences in the sample also encode this CDR3. The chain is built from TRBV27 and TRBJ2-2; D unresolved. This CDR3 has 14 amino acids. Germline CDR1 and CDR2: MNHEY and SMNVEV (reference sequence). V gave up 0 bases and J gave up 2 bases, with 4 bases separating them. The CDR3 nucleotides are TGTGCCAGCAGTTTATCGTCAAACACCGGGGAGCTGTTTTTT. Residues: CASSLSSNTGELFF.

A few counts support this clone. The rearrangement joins TRBV6-5 to TRBJ1-1, with 7 bases matching TRBD1. The ends lost 6 bases at V and 1 base at J; junction bases unmatched: 8. The CDR3 is 15 residues long. Germline assignment: CDR1 MNHEY and CDR2 SVGAGI. CDR3 DNA sequence: TGTGCCAGCAGACCGGACAGGACCGGGAACACTGAAGCTTTCTTT. It specifies CASRPDRTGNTEAFF.

In this sample, this clone turned up once. V gene TRBV12-3 or TRBV12-4 combines with J gene TRBJ2-7, with 9 bases aligning to TRBD1. The CDR3 runs 13 residues. The J segment lost 2 bases and the V segment lost 6 bases, leaving 2 bases of the junction unmatched. For the CDR3, the DNA is TGTGCCAGCAGACGGACAGGGGCCTACGAGCAGTACTTC. Residues: CASRRTGAYEQYF.

The chain couples TRBV7-2 to TRBJ2-3; D perhaps matches TRBD1 (5 bases). In germline, CDR1 is SGHTA, CDR2 FQGNSA. Trimming took 1 base from V and 4 from J, leaving 12 bases between them. The CDR3 contains 15 residues. CDR3 region: CASSLDRWGADTQYF. In nucleotides, the CDR3 is TGTGCCAGCAGCTTAGACAGGTGGGGCGCAGATACGCAGTATTTT.

This clone came up once. This sequence joins TRBV7-9 and TRBJ1-5; TRBD1 might be the D (5 bases). The CDR3 is made up of 13 amino acids. The germline gives CDR1 SEHNR, CDR2 FQNEAQ (reference sequence). V dropped 3 bases and J dropped 5 bases, with 8 bases sitting between them. CDR3 residues: CASSFGGDQPQHF. DNA of the CDR3: TGTGCCAGCAGCTTTGGGGGGGATCAGCCCCAGCATTTT.

The chain combines TRBV19 with TRBJ1-2; D is undetermined. The CDR3 has 15 amino acids. Per germline, CDR1 LNHDA and CDR2 SQIVND (reference sequence). V lost 7 bases and J lost 0, with 15 bases in between. The CDR3 protein is CASTSRGGPNYGYTF. In DNA, the CDR3 is TGTGCCAGTACCAGCCGGGGAGGCCCTAACTATGGCTACACCTTC.

This chain links TRBV7-3 with TRBJ1-1; D is unresolved. V shed 1 base and J shed 5 bases, with 8 bases lying between them. CDR1 is SGHTA and CDR2 is FQGTGA in the germline V gene. The CDR3 contains 13 residues. In DNA, the CDR3 is TGTGCCAGCAGCTTAATGGGGTTAACTGAAGCTTTCTTT. The encoded protein is CASSLMGLTEAFF.

Only one count was recorded for this clone. V gene TRBV10-3 combines with J gene TRBJ2-7; perhaps D is TRBD1 or TRBD2 (5 bases each). Trimming left V 0 bases short and J 3 bases short, with 12 bases between. The V gene's germline CDR1 is ENHRY and CDR2 SYGVKD. The CDR3 is 15 residues long. The CDR3 DNA sequence: TGTGCCATCAGTGAGTCGGGCAGGGAGAGCTACGAGCAGTACTTC. This encodes CAISESGRESYEQYF.

The chain couples TRBV5-6 to TRBJ1-6; D is perhaps TRBD1 (5 bases). The CDR3 totals 14 residues. From germline, CDR1 is SGHDT and CDR2 YYEEEE. V gave up 0 bases and J gave up 9 bases, with 10 bases separating them. CDR3 DNA: TGTGCCAGCAGCTTGGTCAGGGAGGTTTCACCCCTCCACTTT. Translation gives CASSLVREVSPLHF.

The rearrangement links TRBV5-4 to TRBJ1-3; TRBD1 agrees at 9 bases. With 0 bases clipped from V and 2 bases from J, the junction kept 3 bases outside the gene matches. CDR1 SGHNT and CDR2 YYREEE come from the germline V gene (reference sequence). The CDR3 is made up of 16 amino acids. CDR3 protein: CASSLGGDRAGNTIYF. CDR3 coding DNA: TGTGCCAGCAGCTTGGGGGGGGACAGGGCTGGAAACACCATATATTTT.

This clone has more than one count but fewer than ten. J is TRBJ1-5 and V is TRBV7-9; 9 nucleotides match TRBD1. The CDR3 is 16 residues long. Germline V CDR1 and CDR2: SEHNR, FQNEAQ (reference sequence). V shed 8 bases and J 4 bases; nucleotides not matched to a gene: 12. The CDR3 DNA follows: TGTGCCAGCGGGTTAGACCCCGGGACAGGGAATCAGCCCCAGCATTTT. Amino acid sequence: CASGLDPGTGNQPQHF.

This clone has only one observation. The chain uses TRBV5-1 and TRBJ2-7; 12 nucleotides match TRBD1. Germline V lookup: CDR1 SGHRS, CDR2 YFSETQ. Trimming removed 1 base from V and 7 bases from J; junction bases left unmatched: 6. This CDR3 has 15 amino acids. CDR3 in DNA: TGCGCCAGCAGCTTGTTGGGACAGGGGGCAAGGGAGCAGTACTTC. Protein: CASSLLGQGAREQYF.

The chain carries TRBV5-5 and TRBJ1-6; tentatively, D is TRBD1 (6 bases). The CDR3 sequence is 16 residues long. Looked up from germline, CDR1 is SGHKS and CDR2 is YYEKEE (reference sequence). Trimming cost V 4 bases and J 5 bases, with 16 bases left between them. CDR3 loop: CASSRTVAGDNSPLHF. The CDR3 coding sequence is TGTGCCAGCAGCCGAACTGTGGCAGGGGATAATTCACCCCTCCACTTT.

The genes are TRBV6-2 or TRBV6-3 and TRBJ2-2; no definite D call. Per germline, CDR1 MNHEY and CDR2 SVGEGT. This CDR3 has 14 amino acids. The V end lost 6 bases, the J end lost 1 base, and 9 bases lay between the germline ends. CDR3 region: CASRPHLNTGELFF. The CDR3 DNA reads as TGTGCCAGCAGGCCTCACCTGAACACCGGGGAGCTGTTTTTT.